The rows below give T cell receptor beta chains drawn from one sample of a study of beta chain features in type 1 diabetes. Assay used: immunoSEQ multiplex PCR; TCRdb lists only in-frame clones, some missing. The sample includes roughly 300,000 clones, approximately 14% seen only once; the top ten take about 0.016%. The specimen sequenced was naive CD4+ T cells from blood. The receptors derive from a man younger than 40 with type 1 diabetes. CDR3s include the opening cysteine and the closing phenylalanine or tryptophan. The D gene is left open where the match is weak. Some rows mark clone size as missing; the rest say once, few, many or name a class of expanded clone.

d_call	v_call	j_call	clone_size	cdr3_aa	cdr3_nt
TRBD1	TRBV6-5	TRBJ2-7	few	CASSFVTGGPYEQYF	TGTGCCAGCAGTTTTGTAACAGGGGGTCCCTACGAGCAGTACTTC
TRBD1	TRBV7-2	TRBJ2-2	few	CASRGQVLAGELFF	TGTGCCAGCAGGGGACAGGTTCTGGCCGGGGAGCTGTTTTTT
TRBD2	TRBV11-3	TRBJ2-1	few	CASSLDSGSTDNEQFF	TGTGCCAGCAGCTTAGATAGCGGGAGCACGGACAATGAGCAGTTCTTC
NA	TRBV7-9	TRBJ1-2	NA	CASSLGEGGGYTF	TGTGCCAGCAGCTTAGGCGAGGGAGGCGGCTACACCTTC
TRBD1	TRBV9	TRBJ2-1	NA	CASSLTGSSYNEQFF	TGTGCCAGCAGCCTGACAGGGAGCTCCTACAATGAGCAGTTCTTC
TRBD1	TRBV6-5	TRBJ1-4	few	CASKPRQGIEKLFF	TGTGCCAGCAAACCCCGACAGGGGATTGAAAAACTGTTTTTT
TRBD1	TRBV28	TRBJ2-7	NA	CASSQMTGKGTYEQYF	TGTGCCAGCAGTCAAATGACAGGGAAAGGAACCTACGAGCAGTACTTC
NA	TRBV30	TRBJ2-6	few	CAWTGGSGANVLTF	TGTGCCTGGACTGGAGGCTCTGGGGCCAACGTCCTGACTTTC
TRBD2	TRBV7-2	TRBJ2-5	few	CASTFRDYDLIETQYF	TGTGCCAGCACTTTCCGGGACTACGACCTCATTGAGACCCAGTACTTC
TRBD2	TRBV4-2	TRBJ2-7	few	CASTKERERLDEQYF	TGTGCCAGCACCAAGGAGCGGGAGCGGTTGGACGAGCAGTACTTC
TRBD2	TRBV5-1	TRBJ2-1	NA	CASSPDSTPSGIDEQFF	TGCGCCAGCAGCCCGGACTCAACCCCTAGCGGGATAGATGAGCAGTTCTTC
TRBD1	TRBV7-3	TRBJ2-1	NA	CASSLDRGYNEQFF	TGTGCCAGCAGTCTGGACAGGGGGTACAATGAGCAGTTCTTC
NA	TRBV27	TRBJ2-2	NA	CASSPMGASGELFF	TGTGCCAGCAGTCCTATGGGGGCGTCCGGGGAGCTGTTTTTT
TRBD2	TRBV14	TRBJ2-1	NA	CASSQSVGLAGHEQFF	TGTGCCAGCAGCCAATCCGTGGGACTAGCGGGCCATGAGCAGTTCTTC
NA	TRBV30	TRBJ1-2	few	CAWSRLYGYTF	TGTGCCTGGAGTCGACTCTATGGCTACACCTTC
TRBD2	TRBV5-6	TRBJ2-1	few	CASSLGEASGYNEQFF	TGTGCCAGCAGCTTGGGTGAGGCTAGCGGGTACAATGAGCAGTTCTTC
NA	TRBV19	TRBJ2-7	few	CASGMRVNEQYF	TGTGCCAGCGGCATGAGGGTAAACGAGCAGTACTTC
TRBD1	TRBV2	TRBJ1-2	few	CASSGGTGDGYTF	TGTGCCAGCAGTGGGGGGACAGGGGATGGCTACACCTTC
TRBD2	TRBV5-1	TRBJ2-5	NA	CASSLVVAGEETQYF	TGCGCCAGCAGCTTGGTGGTAGCGGGAGAGGAGACCCAGTACTTC
TRBD1	TRBV9	TRBJ2-5	few	CASSATGVQETQYF	TGTGCCAGCAGCGCAACAGGGGTCCAAGAGACCCAGTACTTC
TRBD2	TRBV9	TRBJ2-3	few	CASSVRGDTDTQYF	TGTGCCAGCTCCGTTCGGGGGGATACAGATACGCAGTATTTT
NA	TRBV6-5	TRBJ1-5	NA	CASSDTFDQPQHF	TGTGCCAGCAGCGACACCTTCGATCAGCCCCAGCATTTT
TRBD2	TRBV5-1	TRBJ2-1	few	CASSFRTSGNGEQFF	TGCGCCAGCAGCTTCCGGACTAGCGGGAACGGTGAGCAGTTCTTC
NA	TRBV5-4	TRBJ2-7	few	CASSQDLKGLAGAYEQYF	TGTGCCAGCAGCCAAGATCTGAAAGGGCTAGCTGGGGCCTACGAGCAGTACTTC
NA	TRBV28	TRBJ2-7	few	CASSLITAGFHEQYF	TGTGCCAGCAGTCTCATCACCGCAGGTTTCCACGAGCAGTACTTC
TRBD1	TRBV6-5	TRBJ1-1	few	CASSYSRDRVHTEAFF	TGTGCCAGCAGTTACTCGCGGGACAGGGTCCACACTGAAGCTTTCTTT
TRBD2	TRBV7-2	TRBJ2-2	few	CASSLQLAPRELFF	TGTGCCAGCAGCTTGCAACTAGCGCCACGGGAGCTGTTTTTT
TRBD2	TRBV5-1	TRBJ2-3	NA	CASSLVTSGRRSDTQYF	TGCGCCAGCAGCTTGGTGACTAGCGGGAGGAGATCAGATACGCAGTATTTT
NA	TRBV28	TRBJ1-5	few	CASSHFGGNSNQPQHF	TGTGCCAGCAGCCATTTCGGCGGGAATAGCAATCAGCCCCAGCATTTT
NA	TRBV5-4	TRBJ2-1	NA	CASSLDSGGYNEQFF	TGTGCCAGCAGCTTGGATAGCGGAGGATACAATGAGCAGTTCTTC